This paragraph reports one T cell receptor beta chain. TCRdb re-analysed the RT-PCR reads in MiXCR, keeping a single row per CDR3 protein. The data hold about a million distinct CDR3 sequences, with roughly 18% observed a single time. These data come from a study of patients and donors after allogeneic stem cell transplantation. This CDR3 comprises 16 residues. V was pared by 1 base and J by 1 base, with 11 bases between. Per the germline V gene, CDR1 is LGHNA and CDR2 is YSLEER. Sequencing was done on a sample of blood, either unsorted or a sorted T cell fraction (not recorded which). The chain couples TRBV4-3 to TRBJ2-4, with a weak D call TRBD2 (5 bases). This clonotype was obtained from a human donor who was either an allogeneic HSCT recipient or a stem cell or donor lymphocyte infusion donor (not recorded which). It is not recorded whose cells these are; they may come from a transplant donor. The CDR3 loop reads CASSQGTTGAKNIQYF. The CDR3 DNA is TGCGCCAGCAGCCAAGGGACGACGGGGGCCAAAAACATTCAGTACTTC.